This is a list of T cell receptor beta chains from one sample in a study of T cells in Graves' hyperthyroidism and ophthalmopathy. TCRdb independently ran MiXCR on the multiplex PCR reads; one entry per CDR3 protein. The sample shows hundreds of thousands of distinct CDR3 sequences, around 15% of them seen only once. The sample comprised blood. The receptors derive from a woman aged 40 to 50 with Graves' ophthalmopathy. The CDR3 runs from the conserved cysteine through the conserved F or W.

15	TRBJ1-1	TRBV7-8	CASSPTGREGSKAFF
15	TRBJ2-7	TRBV19	CASSSYQGESYEQYF
13	TRBJ2-1	TRBV11-1	CASSYSTGVEQFF
18	TRBJ2-7	TRBV11-2	CASSLQFTSGSPSYEQYF
14	TRBJ2-5	TRBV5-6	CASSLHSGQETQYF
15	TRBJ1-1	TRBV29-1	CSVRLPRGVNTEAFF
14	TRBJ2-5	TRBV10-2	CASSEPNPGVGAYF
13	TRBJ1-1	TRBV10-3	CAIKGALYTEAFF
16	TRBJ2-1	TRBV7-2	CASSLGPGARYNEQFF
14	TRBJ2-2	TRBV6-1	CASSLAGGAGELFF
16	TRBJ2-3	TRBV20-1	CSARDHRTRDGDTQYF
14	TRBJ2-3	TRBV5-1	CASSLAGTEDTQYF
15	TRBJ2-1	TRBV28	CASSDRGGSYNEQFF
12	TRBJ2-1	TRBV6-5	CASSLSVFEQFF
14	TRBJ1-1	TRBV6-5	CASSYSTPSFEAFF
14	TRBJ1-1	TRBV28	CASSFPGGNTEAFF
14	TRBJ2-4	TRBV6-2/TRBV6-3	CASATTGWENIQYF
15	TRBJ1-4	TRBV27	CASIRPGQGEEKLFF
16	TRBJ2-1	TRBV7-9	CASSPTGTYTYNEQFF
14	TRBJ2-7	TRBV5-1	CASSLAGIDYEQYF
15	TRBJ2-5	TRBV27	CASSPSGRYQETQYF
14	TRBJ2-7	TRBV25-1	CASSVKGVSGEQYF
12	TRBJ2-7	TRBV29-1	CSVEGTPYEQYF
15	TRBJ2-5	TRBV7-7	CASSTGTGREGTQYF
20	TRBJ2-7	TRBV20-1	CSARGVPGTSGVLEVHEQYF
13	TRBJ1-5	TRBV19	CASSPWGNQPQHF
14	TRBJ2-3	TRBV20-1	CSARDAGVFDTQYF
19	TRBJ2-1	TRBV3-1	CASSQGDGSRTGFYNEQFF
17	TRBJ2-5	TRBV3-1	CASSQPSAGPIKETQYF
14	TRBJ1-4	TRBV18	CASSPGMYGEKLFF
13	TRBJ2-3	TRBV27	CASSFSRDDTQYF
14	TRBJ2-7	TRBV20-1	CSASWREGPYEQYF
14	TRBJ1-5	TRBV6-1	CASVSVTNNQPQHF
14	TRBJ1-5	TRBV20-1	CSARGSVGNQPQHF
13	TRBJ2-7	TRBV6-6	CASSYPSSYEQYF